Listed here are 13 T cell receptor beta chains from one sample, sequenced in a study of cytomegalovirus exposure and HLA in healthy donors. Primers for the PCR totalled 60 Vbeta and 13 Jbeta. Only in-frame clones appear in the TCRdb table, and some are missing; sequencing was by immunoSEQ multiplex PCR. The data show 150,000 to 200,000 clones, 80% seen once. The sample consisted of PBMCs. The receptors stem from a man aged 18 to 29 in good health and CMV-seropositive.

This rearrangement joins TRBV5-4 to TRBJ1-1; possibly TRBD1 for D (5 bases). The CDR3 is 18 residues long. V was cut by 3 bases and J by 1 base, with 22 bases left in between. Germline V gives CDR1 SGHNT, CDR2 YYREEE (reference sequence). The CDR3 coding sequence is TGTGCCAGCAGCTGGCTTCAAGACAGCCAGAATCCGAACACTGAAGCTTTCTTT. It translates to CASSWLQDSQNPNTEAFF.

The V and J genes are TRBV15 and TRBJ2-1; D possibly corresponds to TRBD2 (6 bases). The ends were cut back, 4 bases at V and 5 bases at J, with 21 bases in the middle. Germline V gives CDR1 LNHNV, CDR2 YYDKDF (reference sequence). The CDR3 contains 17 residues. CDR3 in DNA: TGTGCCACCAGCACCGAGACTAGTGGGGGATACAACAATGAGCAGTTCTTC. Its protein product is CATSTETSGGYNNEQFF.

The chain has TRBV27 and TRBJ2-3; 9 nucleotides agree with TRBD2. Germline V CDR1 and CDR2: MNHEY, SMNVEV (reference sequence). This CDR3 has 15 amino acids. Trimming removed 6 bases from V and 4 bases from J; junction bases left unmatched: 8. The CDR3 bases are TGTGCCAGCAGAAAAAGCGGGAGGAGGTCAGATACGCAGTATTTT. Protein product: CASRKSGRRSDTQYF.

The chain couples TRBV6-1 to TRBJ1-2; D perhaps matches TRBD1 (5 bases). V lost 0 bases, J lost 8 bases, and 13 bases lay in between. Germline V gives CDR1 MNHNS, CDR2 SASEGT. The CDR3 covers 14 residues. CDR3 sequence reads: CASSEAGAWGGYTF. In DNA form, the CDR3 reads TGTGCCAGCAGTGAAGCTGGGGCCTGGGGAGGCTACACCTTC.

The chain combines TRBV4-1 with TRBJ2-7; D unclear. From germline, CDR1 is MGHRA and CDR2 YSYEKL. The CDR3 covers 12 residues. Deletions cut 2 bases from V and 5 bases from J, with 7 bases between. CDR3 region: CASSQRVDEQYF. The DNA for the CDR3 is TGCGCCAGCAGCCAAAGAGTAGACGAGCAGTACTTC.

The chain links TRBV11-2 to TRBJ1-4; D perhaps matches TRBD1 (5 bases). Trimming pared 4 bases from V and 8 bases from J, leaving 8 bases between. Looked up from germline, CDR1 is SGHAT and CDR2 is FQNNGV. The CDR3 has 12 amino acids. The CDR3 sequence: CASSYRGEKLFF. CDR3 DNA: TGTGCCAGCAGCTATAGGGGAGAAAAACTGTTTTTT.

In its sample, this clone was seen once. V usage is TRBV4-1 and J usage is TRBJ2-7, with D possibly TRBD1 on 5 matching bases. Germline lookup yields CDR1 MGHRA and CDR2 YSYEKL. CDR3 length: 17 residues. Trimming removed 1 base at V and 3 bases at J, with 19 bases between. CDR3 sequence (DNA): TGCGCCAGCAGCCAAGTCGGTTCGGAGAACGGACACTACGAGCAGTACTTC. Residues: CASSQVGSENGHYEQYF.

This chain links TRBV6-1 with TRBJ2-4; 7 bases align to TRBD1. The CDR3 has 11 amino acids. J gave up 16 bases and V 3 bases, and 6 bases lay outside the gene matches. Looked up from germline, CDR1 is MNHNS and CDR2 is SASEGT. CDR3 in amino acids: CASSEGQTVYF. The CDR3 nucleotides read TGTGCCAGCAGTGAGGGACAGACCGTATACTTC.

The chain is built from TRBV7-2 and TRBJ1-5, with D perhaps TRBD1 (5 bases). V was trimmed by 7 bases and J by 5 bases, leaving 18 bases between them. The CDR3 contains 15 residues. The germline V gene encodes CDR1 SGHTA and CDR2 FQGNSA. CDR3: CASNPGLRGDQPQHF. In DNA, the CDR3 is TGTGCCAGCAACCCGGGACTGAGGGGTGATCAGCCCCAGCATTTT.

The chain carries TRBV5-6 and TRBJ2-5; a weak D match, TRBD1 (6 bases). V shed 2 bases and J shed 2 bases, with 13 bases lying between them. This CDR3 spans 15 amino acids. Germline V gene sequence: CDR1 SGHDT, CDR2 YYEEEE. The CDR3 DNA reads TGTGCCAGCAGCTTCCTGGGACATCTTCAAGAGACCCAGTACTTC. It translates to CASSFLGHLQETQYF. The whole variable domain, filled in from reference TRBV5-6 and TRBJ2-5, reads DAGVTQSPTHLIKTRGQQVTLRCSPKSGHDTVSWYQQALGQGPQFIFQYYEEEERQRGNFPDRFSGHQFPNYSSELNVNALLLGDSALYLCASSFLGHLQETQYFGPGTRLLVL.

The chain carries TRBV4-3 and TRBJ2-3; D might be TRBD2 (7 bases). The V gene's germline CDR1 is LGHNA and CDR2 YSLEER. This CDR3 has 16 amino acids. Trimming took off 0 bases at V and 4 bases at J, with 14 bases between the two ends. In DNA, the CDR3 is TGCGCCAGCAGCCAAGATCGGGGGGCGTATTCAGATACGCAGTATTTT. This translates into CASSQDRGAYSDTQYF.

CDR3 nucleotides: TGTGCCAGCAGCTTAGTTGCAGGGGGAAGGGAAAAACTGTTTTTT. As protein: CASSLVAGGREKLFF. This chain links TRBV7-8 with TRBJ1-4; 7 bases map to TRBD1. The ends lost 1 base at V and 8 bases at J; junction bases unmatched: 7. The CDR3 is 15 residues long. The V gene's germline CDR1 is SGHVS and CDR2 FQNEAQ. The full variable domain, completed using reference TRBV7-8 and TRBJ1-4, is GAGVSQSPRYKVAKRGQDVALRCDPISGHVSLFWYQQALGQGPEFLTYFQNEAQLDKSGLPSDRFFAERPEGSVSTLKIQRTQQEDSAVYLCASSLVAGGREKLFFGSGTQLSVL.

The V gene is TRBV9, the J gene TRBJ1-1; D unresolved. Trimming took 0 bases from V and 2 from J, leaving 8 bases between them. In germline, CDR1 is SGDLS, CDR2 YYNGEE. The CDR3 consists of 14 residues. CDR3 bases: TGTGCCAGCAGCGTAGAAGCATTTAACACTGAAGCTTTCTTT. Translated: CASSVEAFNTEAFF.